The 28 T cell receptor beta chains below come from one sample, sequenced in a study of identical twins. TCRdb independently ran MiXCR on the 5' RACE reads; one entry per CDR3 protein. Among around 960,000 distinct CDR3 sequences, 9% to 15% were seen once, and the ten largest hold under 2%. The data also belong to a second study, concerning yellow fever vaccine responses in identical twins.

Sequences were obtained from PBMCs. The receptors originated from a woman under 30 in good health.

In nucleotides, the CDR3 is TGCGCCAGCAGCTTGGAGGGACAAGGAGTCAGGACTGAAGCTTTCTTT. Its protein product is CASSLEGQGVRTEAFF. This chain links TRBV5-1 with TRBJ1-1; D possibly corresponds to TRBD1 (6 bases). Deletions cut 0 bases from V and 5 bases from J, with 17 bases between. The CDR3 runs to 16 residues. Germline V gene sequence: CDR1 SGHRS, CDR2 YFSETQ.

This clonotype appeared many times. The chain has TRBV7-8 and TRBJ2-7, with D uncertain. The V gene's germline CDR1 is SGHVS and CDR2 FQNEAQ. This CDR3 has 13 amino acids. Trimming took 3 bases from V and 4 from J, leaving 10 bases between them. The CDR3 DNA is TGTGCCAGCAGCTTCCGGACCCTTTACGAGCAGTACTTC. This gives the protein CASSFRTLYEQYF.

This clonotype was counted only a few times. This chain joins TRBV3-1 and TRBJ2-7, with D perhaps assigned TRBD1 or TRBD2 (5 bases each). Deletions cut 1 base from V and 7 bases from J, with 14 bases between. The CDR3 totals 14 residues. Germline CDR1 reads LGHDT; CDR2 reads YNNKEL (reference sequence). Here the CDR3 DNA reads TGTGCCAGCAGCCAAGTGGAGAAAGAGGGGGAGCAGTACGTC. This encodes CASSQVEKEGEQYV.

This clonotype showed up just a few times. The chain combines TRBV5-1 with TRBJ2-6, with D possibly matching TRBD1 (5 bases). Germline CDR1 SGHRS, CDR2 YFSETQ. Trimming removed 4 bases from V and 0 bases from J, with 11 bases in between. The CDR3 length is 16 residues. The chain's CDR3 is CASSQTDSSGANVLTF. As DNA, the CDR3 is TGCGCCAGCAGCCAAACAGACAGCTCTGGGGCCAACGTCCTGACTTTC.

This clonotype was seen more than once but under ten times. CDR3 loop: CSGERDRVPPLHF. The CDR3, as DNA: TGCAGTGGGGAGAGGGACAGGGTGCCACCCCTCCACTTT. V and J are TRBV20-1 and TRBJ1-6; 9 bases line up with TRBD1. Germline V lookup: CDR1 DFQATT, CDR2 SNEGSKA (reference sequence). CDR3 length: 13 amino acids. V shed 7 bases, J shed 11 bases, and the junction held 9 bases outside the gene matches.

This clonotype has more than one count but fewer than ten. The gene calls are TRBV5-1 and TRBJ2-5; the match to TRBD1 covers 7 bases. With V trimmed by 0 bases and J by 10 bases, 3 bases remained unmatched. This CDR3 region has 12 residues. Germline CDR1 and CDR2: SGHRS and YFSETQ. In DNA form, the CDR3 reads TGCGCCAGCAGCTTGGACAGGGGAAGCCAGTACTTC. Its protein is CASSLDRGSQYF.

J is TRBJ2-5 and V is TRBV9; 7 bases line up with TRBD2. The CDR3 runs 18 residues. V gave up 0 bases and J gave up 2 bases; unmatched junction bases: 13. The germline V gene has CDR1 SGDLS and CDR2 YYNGEE. The CDR3 region has the DNA TGTGCCAGCAGCGTAGCGGGAGGCCGCTCTGGAGTACAAGAGACCCAGTACTTC. The encoded protein is CASSVAGGRSGVQETQYF.

The chain links TRBV20-1 to TRBJ2-1; possible D gene TRBD2, 6 bases. Trimming shortened V by 0 bases and J by 3 bases, and 15 bases separated the two germline ends. Germline V gene lookup returns CDR1 DFQATT and CDR2 SNEGSKA (reference sequence). The CDR3 is made up of 16 amino acids. The CDR3 here is CSARDLGGTHYNEQFF. CDR3 DNA: TGCAGTGCTAGAGATTTGGGCGGGACTCACTACAATGAGCAGTTCTTC.

The rearrangement links TRBV12-3 or TRBV12-4 to TRBJ2-1; 9 positions agree with TRBD1. The CDR3 is 18 amino acids. Germline trimming cut 7 bases from V and 0 bases from J; bases unmatched to any gene: 13. CDR3 in DNA: TGTGCCAGCACCCCACAGGGGGCCCCACGGAGCTCCTACAATGAGCAGTTCTTC. This encodes CASTPQGAPRSSYNEQFF.

This clonotype was seen at least ten times. The chain couples TRBV3-1 to TRBJ1-3; D is undetermined. Germline V gene data show CDR1 as LGHDT and CDR2 as YNNKEL (reference sequence). This CDR3 contains 15 residues. Trimming took off 0 bases at V and 0 bases at J, with 6 bases between the two ends. The CDR3 region is CASSQDRVSGNTIYF. The CDR3 DNA reads TGTGCCAGCAGCCAAGACCGGGTCTCTGGAAACACCATATATTTT.

The chain uses TRBV27 and TRBJ2-2; tentatively, D is TRBD1 or TRBD2 (7 bases each). V dropped 6 bases and J dropped 5 bases, with 19 bases sitting between them. In germline, CDR1 is MNHEY, CDR2 SMNVEV (reference sequence). CDR3 length: 16 residues. Written as DNA, the CDR3 is TGTGCCAGCAGCCATCCAGGGGGAGGGGTAACCGGGGAGCTGTTTTTT. Protein sequence: CASSHPGGGVTGELFF.

Ten or more counts support this clonotype. The V call is TRBV3-1, the J call TRBJ2-1, with 10 bases aligning to TRBD2. The J segment lost 8 bases and the V segment lost 1 base, leaving 11 bases of the junction unmatched. Per germline, CDR1 LGHDT and CDR2 YNNKEL (reference sequence). CDR3 length: 17 residues. The CDR3: CASSQGFLAGAIDEQFF. The CDR3 DNA is TGTGCCAGCAGCCAAGGTTTTCTAGCGGGGGCTATCGATGAGCAGTTCTTC.

V gene TRBV12-3 or TRBV12-4 combines with J gene TRBJ2-2; a possible D gene is TRBD2 (6 bases). Between the trimmed V and J ends, which lost 7 bases and 0 bases, there was a span of 15 bases. This CDR3 is 16 amino acids long. The CDR3 nucleotides read TGTGCCAGCACCCACTCCCCGGGGGCGAACACCGGGGAGCTGTTTTTT. Protein product: CASTHSPGANTGELFF.

The chain employs TRBV9 and TRBJ2-5, with D perhaps TRBD2 (5 bases). CDR1 and CDR2 (germline): SGDLS, YYNGEE. The CDR3 loop spans 14 amino acids. Trimming cost V 4 bases and J 5 bases, with 15 bases left between them. The CDR3 region is CASSFTEREETQYF. The CDR3 DNA sequence: TGTGCCAGCAGCTTCACTGAAAGGGAGGAGACCCAGTACTTC.

V usage is TRBV19 and J usage is TRBJ1-4; D not certain. The CDR3 runs to 16 residues. Germline-derived CDR1 and CDR2 are LNHDA and SQIVND (reference sequence). Trimming removed 5 bases from V and 0 bases from J, with 13 bases in between. CDR3 bases: TGTGCCAGTAGTCCGGGTGGCCACACAACTAATGAAAAACTGTTTTTT. This gives the protein CASSPGGHTTNEKLFF.

The chain links TRBV20-1 to TRBJ2-6, with D possibly matching TRBD1 (5 bases). This CDR3 comprises 14 residues. Trimming cost V 1 base and J 2 bases, with 6 bases left between them. Germline assignment: CDR1 DFQATT and CDR2 SNEGSKA (reference sequence). In DNA form, the CDR3 reads TGCAGTGCTAGAGGCAGGGCTGGGGCCAACGTCCTGACTTTC. This translates into CSARGRAGANVLTF.

The gene calls are TRBV27 and TRBJ2-3, with 9 positions matching TRBD2. The V gene end was trimmed by 1 base and the J gene end by 0 bases; junction bases not matched to a gene: 5. This CDR3 spans 17 amino acids. Germline values: CDR1 MNHEY, CDR2 SMNVEV (reference sequence). CDR3 loop: CASSLWTSVPSTDTQYF. CDR3 DNA: TGTGCCAGCAGTTTATGGACTAGCGTGCCTAGCACAGATACGCAGTATTTT.

V gene TRBV20-1 combines with J gene TRBJ2-7; 9 nucleotides line up with TRBD2. Looked up from germline, CDR1 is DFQATT and CDR2 is SNEGSKA (reference sequence). Trimming cost V 6 bases and J 4 bases; bases outside gene matches: 10. The CDR3 has 14 residues. The CDR3 region has the DNA TGCAGTGCGCGTTATAGCGGGAGTATATACGAGCAGTACTTC. Encoded protein: CSARYSGSIYEQYF.

Ten or more counts support this clonotype. This chain connects TRBV9 to TRBJ2-2; maybe TRBD2 (6 bases). There are 16 residues in the CDR3. Germline V CDR1 and CDR2: SGDLS, YYNGEE. V was pared by 0 bases and J by 4 bases, with 13 bases between. The CDR3 region is CASSVDGGSSTGELFF. The CDR3 DNA follows: TGTGCCAGCAGCGTAGATGGGGGGTCGAGCACCGGGGAGCTGTTTTTT.

The chain uses TRBV3-1 and TRBJ2-2; 8 bases map to TRBD2. Trimming cost V 4 bases and J 6 bases; bases outside gene matches: 10. Per germline, CDR1 LGHDT and CDR2 YNNKEL (reference sequence). The CDR3 sequence is 16 residues long. CDR3: CASSLGLGMVAGELFF. The DNA of the CDR3 is TGTGCCAGCAGCCTGGGACTAGGGATGGTCGCCGGGGAGCTGTTTTTT.

Only a few counts were recorded for this clonotype. V and J are TRBV28 and TRBJ2-7; 7 nucleotides line up with TRBD2. The germline gives CDR1 MDHEN, CDR2 SYDVKM. The CDR3 extends over 15 amino acids. With 5 bases clipped from V and 0 bases from J, the junction kept 7 bases outside the gene matches. This CDR3 reads CASSSPTSASYEQYF. The CDR3 coding sequence is TGTGCCAGCAGTAGCCCCACTAGCGCCTCCTACGAGCAGTACTTC.

This clonotype was seen only a few times. This chain uses TRBV29-1 with TRBJ1-5; no definite D call. The V and J ends lost 4 bases and 6 bases respectively, with 13 bases between them. The CDR3 consists of 13 residues. Germline V lookup: CDR1 SQVTM, CDR2 ANQGSEA. The CDR3 loop reads CSVAPGPGQPQHF. CDR3 DNA sequence: TGCAGCGTTGCCCCCGGGCCCGGTCAGCCCCAGCATTTT. The variable domain in full, completed from reference TRBV29-1 and TRBJ1-5, reads SAVISQKPSRDICQRGTSLTIQCQVDSQVTMMFWYRQQPGQSLTLIATANQGSEATYESGFVIDKFPISRPNLTFSTLTVSNMSPEDSSIYLCSVAPGPGQPQHFGDGTRLSIL.

This chain connects TRBV29-1 to TRBJ2-3, with TRBD2 identical over 7 bases. Looked up from germline, CDR1 is SQVTM and CDR2 is ANQGSEA. V gave up 7 bases and J gave up 5 bases; unmatched junction bases: 12. The CDR3 extends over 14 amino acids. As DNA, the CDR3 is TGCAGCGATTGGGCTAGGTCGGGGGGAGATACGCAGTATTTT. Amino acids: CSDWARSGGDTQYF.

This clonotype was seen at least ten times. This chain connects TRBV12-3 or TRBV12-4 to TRBJ1-1; 7 nucleotides line up with TRBD1. V was clipped by 6 bases and J by 6 bases; unmatched bases: 10. This CDR3 is 14 amino acids long. For the CDR3, the DNA is TGTGCCAGCAGCCAAGGGGGCGCATCACCTGAAGCTTTCTTT. It encodes CASSQGGASPEAFF.

This clonotype has only a few counts. V usage is TRBV19 and J usage is TRBJ2-2, with D possibly being TRBD1 (6 bases). V dropped 6 bases and J dropped 0 bases, with 8 bases sitting between them. Germline V gene sequence: CDR1 LNHDA, CDR2 SQIVND (reference sequence). This CDR3 is built from 14 residues. CDR3 residues: CASRGHPNTGELFF. CDR3 sequence (DNA): TGTGCCAGTAGGGGACACCCGAACACCGGGGAGCTGTTTTTT.

The table lists this clonotype with a few counts. V is TRBV27 and J is TRBJ2-7; D gene unclear. The germline V and J ends were trimmed by 7 bases and 4 bases, with 17 bases remaining between them. The germline V gene encodes CDR1 MNHEY and CDR2 SMNVEV (reference sequence). This CDR3 is built from 14 residues. Written as DNA, the CDR3 is TGTGCCAGCACCCTTAAGGTTTCCTTTTACGAGCAGTACGTC. Amino acids: CASTLKVSFYEQYV.

This clonotype was seen a few times. The chain employs TRBV29-1 and TRBJ2-3, with D possibly being TRBD2 (6 bases). The CDR3 sequence is 22 residues long. V was pared by 4 bases and J by 0 bases, with 35 bases between. CDR1 is SQVTM and CDR2 is ANQGSEA in the germline V gene. The CDR3, as DNA: TGCAGCGTTGTGGGTCAGGCAGGGAGATCGATACCCCGGGGGACTAGCACAGATACGCAGTATTTT. Encoded protein: CSVVGQAGRSIPRGTSTDTQYF.

This clonotype was counted between two and nine times. The V and J genes are TRBV6-1 and TRBJ1-6; D may be TRBD1 (5 bases). This CDR3 has 14 residues. Germline V lookup: CDR1 MNHNS, CDR2 SASEGT. V lost 2 bases and J 6 bases, leaving 8 bases between the germline ends. CDR3 sequence reads: CASSEQGINSPLHF. DNA for the CDR3: TGTGCCAGCAGTGAACAGGGTATTAATTCACCCCTCCACTTT.